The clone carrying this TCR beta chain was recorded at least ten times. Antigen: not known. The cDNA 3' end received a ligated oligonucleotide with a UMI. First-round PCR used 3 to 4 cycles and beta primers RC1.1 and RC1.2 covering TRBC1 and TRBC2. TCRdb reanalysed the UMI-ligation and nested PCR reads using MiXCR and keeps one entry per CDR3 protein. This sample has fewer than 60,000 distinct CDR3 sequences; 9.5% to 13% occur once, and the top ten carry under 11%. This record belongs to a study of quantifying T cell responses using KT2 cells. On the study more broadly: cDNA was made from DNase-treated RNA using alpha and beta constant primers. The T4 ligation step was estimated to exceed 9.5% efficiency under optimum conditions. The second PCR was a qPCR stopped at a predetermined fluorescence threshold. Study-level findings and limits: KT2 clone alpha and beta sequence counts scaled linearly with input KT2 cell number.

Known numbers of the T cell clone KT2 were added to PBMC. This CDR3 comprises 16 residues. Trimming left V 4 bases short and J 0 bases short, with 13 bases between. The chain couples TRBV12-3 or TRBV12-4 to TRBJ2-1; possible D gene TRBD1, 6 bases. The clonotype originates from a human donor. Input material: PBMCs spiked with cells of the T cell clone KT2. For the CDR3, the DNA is TGTGCCAGCAGTTGGGACACCCGGAGCTCCTACAATGAGCAGTTCTTC. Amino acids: CASSWDTRSSYNEQFF.